These T cell receptor beta chains were read from a single sample in a study of identical twins. TCRdb recomputed calls from the 5' RACE reads with MiXCR, one row per CDR3 protein. The repertoire has fewer than 250,000 distinct CDR3 sequences, 7.5% of them found once; the top ten carry approximately 5.4%. The same data also contributed to another study, on yellow fever vaccine responses in identical twins.

Sequencing input: CD8+ T cells sorted from blood. The receptors were gathered from a woman aged 18 to 35 in good health. Both conserved end residues are part of each CDR3. The D gene is left open where the match is weak. Rows may omit the clone size; those that give it use once, few, many or a size class.

clone_size	v_call	d_call	j_call	cdr3_nt	cdr3_aa
many	TRBV4-1	TRBD2	TRBJ2-1	TGCGCCAGCAGCCAGGCCCCGACTAGCGGCGAGCAGTTCTTC	CASSQAPTSGEQFF
many	TRBV29-1	NA	TRBJ2-1	TGCAGCGTCCCTATCGGAACTACGACGGACAATGAGCAGTTCTTC	CSVPIGTTTDNEQFF
NA	TRBV3-1	NA	TRBJ2-1	TGTACCAGCTGCCCAGAGGGAGGAGCGATAAGCTCCTACAATGAGCAGTTCTTC	CTSCPEGGAISSYNEQFF
many	TRBV7-9	NA	TRBJ2-3	TGTGCCAGCAGCCCAGAATCCGGGTCTTCCCCCTTT	CASSPESGSSPF
many	TRBV6-1	TRBD2	TRBJ2-1	TGTGCCAGCAGCCCTAGCGGGGGTGCCTACAATGAGCAGTTCTTC	CASSPSGGAYNEQFF
few	TRBV7-6	TRBD1	TRBJ1-1	TGTGCCAGCAGCTCGGGACAGAGCACTGAAGCTTTCTTT	CASSSGQSTEAFF
few	TRBV12-3/TRBV12-4	TRBD2	TRBJ2-1	TGTGCCAGCAGTCCAGGGGTGCGGGAGGCCTCATTTCCACAGTTCTTC	CASSPGVREASFPQFF
few	TRBV20-1	TRBD2	TRBJ2-1	TGCAGTGCTGGGGCGGGGGACTACAATGAGCAGTTCTTC	CSAGAGDYNEQFF
NA	TRBV27	TRBD2	TRBJ2-5	TGTGCCAGCAGTCCCTCTGTTTTGCGGGAGAGGGAGACCCAGTACTTC	CASSPSVLRERETQYF
few	TRBV6-5	NA	TRBJ1-1	TGTGCCAGCAGTTCCTCAGACGGGGGTACTGAAGCTTTCTTT	CASSSSDGGTEAFF
few	TRBV5-6	TRBD1	TRBJ2-7	TGTGCCAGCAGCTCACCCGAGATTGGACAGGGGGCGCCTTACGAGCAGTACTTC	CASSSPEIGQGAPYEQYF
few	TRBV9	NA	TRBJ2-2	TGTGCCAGCAGCGTAACAGGATCGAACACCGGGGAGCTGTTTTTT	CASSVTGSNTGELFF
few	TRBV2	TRBD2	TRBJ2-1	TGTGCCAGCAGGAGCGGGAGCCAGATAAGCAATGAGCAGTTCTTC	CASRSGSQISNEQFF
NA	TRBV28	NA	TRBJ2-5	TGTGCCAGCAGAATGTCAGGGGCGGTAGAGACCCAGTACTTC	CASRMSGAVETQYF
NA	TRBV5-8	NA	TRBJ2-1	TGTGCCAGCAGCTTGGTCCTTGTCTCGAGCTCCTACAATGAGCAGTTCTTC	CASSLVLVSSSYNEQFF
NA	TRBV11-1	NA	TRBJ2-4	TGTGCCAGCAGCTTAGCGTCCGGGGCGACAGACTATGAAAACATTCAGTACTTC	CASSLASGATDYENIQYF
NA	TRBV6-1	TRBD2	TRBJ2-1	TGTGCCAGCGCCCCGACTAGCGCCTACAATGAGCAGTTCTTC	CASAPTSAYNEQFF
few	TRBV28	NA	TRBJ1-4	TGTGCCAGCAGTTTGAGCGGGGGCGCGGGTGAAAAACTGTTTTTT	CASSLSGGAGEKLFF
many	TRBV18	NA	TRBJ2-3	TGTGCCAGCTCACCACCGACAGATACGCAGTATTTT	CASSPPTDTQYF
few	TRBV7-9	NA	TRBJ1-2	TGTGCCAGCAGTAACGTCGACAGCGACGCTAACTATGGCTACACCTTC	CASSNVDSDANYGYTF
NA	TRBV2	NA	TRBJ2-1	TGTGCCAGCAGTGAACAAGGGGGTCTCCTCAATGAGCAGTTCTTC	CASSEQGGLLNEQFF
many	TRBV9	TRBD1	TRBJ2-1	TGTGCCAGCAGCACGAGTTCCGACAGGGGTAGCTACAATGAGCAGTTCTTC	CASSTSSDRGSYNEQFF
few	TRBV27	NA	TRBJ1-1	TGTGCCAGCAGAAAGGACAGCGAGTACCAGACTGAAGCTTTCTTT	CASRKDSEYQTEAFF
NA	TRBV9	NA	TRBJ2-3	TGTGCCAGCAGCGATGGCATCGGGAGCACAGATACGCAGTATTTT	CASSDGIGSTDTQYF
many	TRBV7-9	NA	TRBJ2-1	TGTGCCGGCGGAGGGGGCAATGAGCAGTTCTTC	CAGGGGNEQFF
few	TRBV20-1	NA	TRBJ2-1	TGCAGTGCTAGAGCGCCGGAAGGGTTGGCTGAGCAGTTCTTC	CSARAPEGLAEQFF
NA	TRBV5-6	NA	TRBJ2-3	TGTGCCAGCAGCTTAGGCGGGAACAGCATTACGCAGTATTTT	CASSLGGNSITQYF
NA	TRBV10-1	TRBD1	TRBJ2-2	TGCGCCAGCAGTGGGACAGGGAACACCGGGGAGCTGTTTTTT	CASSGTGNTGELFF
few	TRBV7-9	NA	TRBJ1-1	TGTGCCAGCAGCTTAGGACAAGGCCCCCTCTTT	CASSLGQGPLF
few	TRBV20-1	NA	TRBJ2-7	TGCAGTGCTAGAGGCATCGGACACGGGGACTACGAGCAGTACTTC	CSARGIGHGDYEQYF
NA	TRBV27	NA	TRBJ2-1	TGTGCCAGCAGTGGCAGGGGTGGTAAGGCGAATGAGCAGTTCTTC	CASSGRGGKANEQFF
NA	TRBV15	NA	TRBJ2-7	TGTGCCACCAGCCCCTCGGCGACGTCGGTCGGGTACGAGCAGTACTTC	CATSPSATSVGYEQYF